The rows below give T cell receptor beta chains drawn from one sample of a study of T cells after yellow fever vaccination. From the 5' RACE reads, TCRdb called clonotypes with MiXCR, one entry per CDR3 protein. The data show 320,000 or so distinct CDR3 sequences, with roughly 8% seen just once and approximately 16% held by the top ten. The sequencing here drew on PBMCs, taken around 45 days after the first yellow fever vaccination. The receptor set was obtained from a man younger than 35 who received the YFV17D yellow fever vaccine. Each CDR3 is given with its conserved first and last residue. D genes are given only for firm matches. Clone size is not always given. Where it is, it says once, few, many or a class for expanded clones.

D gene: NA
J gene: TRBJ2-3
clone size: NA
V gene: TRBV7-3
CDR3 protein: CASSERGAWTDTQYF
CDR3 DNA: TGTGCCAGCAGCGAGAGGGGGGCCTGGACAGATACGCAGTATTTT

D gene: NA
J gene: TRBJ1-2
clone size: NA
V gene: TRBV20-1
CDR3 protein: CSANNYGYTF
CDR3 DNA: TGCAGTGCAAACAACTATGGCTACACCTTC

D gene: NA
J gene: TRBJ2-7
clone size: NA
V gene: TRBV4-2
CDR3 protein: CASSQDGTGTLTFYEQYF
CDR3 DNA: TGTGCCAGCAGCCAAGATGGAACCGGGACTCTTACGTTCTACGAGCAGTACTTC

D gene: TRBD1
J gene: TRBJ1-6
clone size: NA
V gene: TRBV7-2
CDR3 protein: CASSFRTGCNSPLHF
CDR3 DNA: TGTGCCAGCAGCTTTAGGACAGGCTGTAATTCACCCCTCCACTTT

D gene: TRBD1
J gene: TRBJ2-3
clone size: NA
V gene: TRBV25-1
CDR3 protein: CASRRQGRITDTQYF
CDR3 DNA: TGTGCCAGCAGAAGACAGGGCCGAATCACAGATACGCAGTATTTT

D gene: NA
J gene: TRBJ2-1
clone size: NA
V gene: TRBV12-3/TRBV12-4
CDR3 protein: CASSFNGAFYNEQFF
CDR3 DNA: TGTGCCAGCAGTTTCAACGGGGCCTTCTACAATGAGCAGTTCTTC

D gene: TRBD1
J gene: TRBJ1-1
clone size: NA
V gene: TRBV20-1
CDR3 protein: CSARDPGGGYTEAFF
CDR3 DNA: TGCAGTGCTAGAGATCCAGGGGGAGGGTACACTGAAGCTTTCTTT

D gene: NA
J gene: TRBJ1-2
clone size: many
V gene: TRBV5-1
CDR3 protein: CASSSYVAGGGYGYTF
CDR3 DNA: TGCGCCAGCAGCTCCTACGTAGCGGGAGGAGGCTATGGCTACACCTTC

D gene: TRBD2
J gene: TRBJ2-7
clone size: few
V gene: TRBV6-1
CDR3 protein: CASSGRAGGRGEQYF
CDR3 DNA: TGTGCCAGCTCGGGACGGGCGGGGGGCCGAGGGGAGCAGTACTTC

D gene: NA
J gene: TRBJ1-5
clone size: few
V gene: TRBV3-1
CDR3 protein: CASSLNGVDQPQHF
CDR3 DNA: TGTGCCAGCAGCCTCAACGGGGTCGATCAGCCCCAGCATTTT

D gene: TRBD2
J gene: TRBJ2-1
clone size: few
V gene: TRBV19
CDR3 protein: CASSPSSGPHSWNEQFF
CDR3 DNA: TGTGCCAGTAGTCCGTCTAGCGGACCGCATTCCTGGAATGAGCAGTTCTTC

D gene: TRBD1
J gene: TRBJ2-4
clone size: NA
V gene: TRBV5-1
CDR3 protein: CASSLAADRAEIQYF
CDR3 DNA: TGCGCCAGCAGCTTGGCTGCGGACAGGGCTGAGATTCAGTACTTC

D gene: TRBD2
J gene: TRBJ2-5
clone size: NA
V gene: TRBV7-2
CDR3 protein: CASSLDPGGETQYF
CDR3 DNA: TGTGCCAGCAGCTTAGATCCGGGGGGGGAGACCCAGTACTTC

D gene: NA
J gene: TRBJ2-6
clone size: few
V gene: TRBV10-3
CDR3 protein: CAISSDSGANVLTF
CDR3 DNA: TGTGCCATTAGCTCAGACTCTGGGGCCAACGTCCTGACTTTC

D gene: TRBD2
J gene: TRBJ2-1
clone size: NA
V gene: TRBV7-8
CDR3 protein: CASRGGLAGVANLNNEQFF
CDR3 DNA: TGTGCCAGCCGCGGTGGACTAGCGGGGGTTGCCAACCTAAACAATGAGCAGTTCTTC

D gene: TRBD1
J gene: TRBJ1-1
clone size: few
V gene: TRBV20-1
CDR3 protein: CSAPSQGDTEAFF
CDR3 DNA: TGCAGTGCCCCCTCCCAGGGGGACACTGAAGCTTTCTTT

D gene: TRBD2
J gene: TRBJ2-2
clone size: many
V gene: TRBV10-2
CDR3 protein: CASRTSGGGTGELFF
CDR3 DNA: TGCGCCAGCAGAACTAGCGGGGGGGGCACCGGGGAGCTGTTTTTT

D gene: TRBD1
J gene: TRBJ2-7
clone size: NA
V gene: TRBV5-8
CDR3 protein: CASSPGTAGRDDEQYF
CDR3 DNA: TGTGCCAGCAGCCCAGGGACAGCCGGTCGGGACGACGAGCAGTACTTC

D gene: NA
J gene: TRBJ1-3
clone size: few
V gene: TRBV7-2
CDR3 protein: CASGSTASGNTIYF
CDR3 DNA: TGTGCCAGCGGCTCAACAGCCTCTGGAAACACCATATATTTT

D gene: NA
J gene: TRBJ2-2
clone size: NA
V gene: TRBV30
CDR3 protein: CALRGQGTGELFF
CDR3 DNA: TGTGCCCTGCGGGGTCAGGGCACCGGGGAGCTGTTTTTT

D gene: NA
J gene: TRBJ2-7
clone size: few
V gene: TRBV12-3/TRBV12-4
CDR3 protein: CASGPGSYEQYF
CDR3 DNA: TGTGCCAGCGGCCCGGGGTCCTACGAGCAGTACTTC

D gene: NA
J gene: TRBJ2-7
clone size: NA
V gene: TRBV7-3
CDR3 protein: CASSLTPPGGLSYEQYF
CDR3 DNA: TGTGCCAGCAGCTTAACCCCTCCCGGGGGGCTGAGTTACGAGCAGTACTTC

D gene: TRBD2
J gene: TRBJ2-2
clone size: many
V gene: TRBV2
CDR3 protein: CASSDLGLAGGPTGELFF
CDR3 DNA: TGTGCCAGCAGTGACCTCGGACTAGCGGGGGGGCCCACCGGGGAGCTGTTTTTT

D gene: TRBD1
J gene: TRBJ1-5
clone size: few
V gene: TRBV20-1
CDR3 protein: CSARGGQVTYQPQHF
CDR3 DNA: TGCAGTGCTAGAGGCGGACAGGTTACTTATCAGCCCCAGCATTTT